This T cell receptor beta chain was identified during a study of early T cells in non-severe SARS-CoV-2 infection (dated by TCRdb to the early 2020s). About the investigation overall: TCR sequencing used bulk RNA from unsorted whole blood, so alpha and beta chains could not be paired. The research as a whole found: Matching against VDJdb was skewed toward anti-spike CD8 responses, likely underestimated virus-specific expansions, and missed private and CD4 specificities.

The germline V gene specifies MNHNS as CDR1 and SASEGT as CDR2. From its cysteine to its phenylalanine, the CDR3 spans 12 amino acids. The read is trimmed to its CDR3 DNA, 36 bases read in frame from base 1. A note on this clonotype: No antigen is known for it. This sequence may be a read error, since a much larger clone differs from it by one base.

Set within a cohort of healthcare workers in London, UK, this nested case-control study involved weekly PCR testing of nasopharyngeal swabs along with blood sampling. Healthcare workers were recruited between 23 and 31 March 2020, during the week of the UK lockdown, and were followed weekly for up to about 15 weeks. Library preparation employed 5' RACE. The data were produced on a NextSeq 500. Unique molecular identifiers were attached to individual cDNA molecules in the TCR library protocol so that sequencing error and PCR bias could be corrected. Sequencing covered both TCR alpha and beta chains, and within each sample the abundances of alpha and beta sequences were tightly co-correlated. As for how the authors treated the data: Decombinator V4 was used to perform V gene, J gene and CDR3 annotation of TCR sequences. Expanded TCRs were defined as changing significantly between any two time points under a Poisson model with p below 0.0001. TCR abundances were normalised to the total number of TCRs sequenced per sample and expressed as counts per million. TRAV1-2 paired with TRAJ12, TRAJ20 or TRAJ33 defined MAIT TCRs, while TRAV10 paired with TRAJ18 defined iNKT TCRs. A search of VDJdb, accessed on 1 November 2021, was run for TCRs annotated to CMV, EBV and SARS-CoV-2, with TCRs annotated for multiple antigens excluded. Using fastp trimming at Q25 and MiXCR clonotype assembly, TCRdb reanalyzed the public sequencing data and kept in-frame beta chains. CDR3 protein sequences are deduplicated, and each keeps its most common genes and DNA. The V and J calls and clone size are TCRdb's, not the authors'. The sample table shows tens of thousands of distinct CDR3 sequences, and 12% are seen once. About 4.2% of the sample belongs to the ten largest clones.

The source material was whole blood. The sequence came from an adult who was a healthcare worker with PCR-confirmed SARS-CoV-2 infection or an uninfected control (not recorded which). The V gene is TRBV6-1 and the J gene is TRBJ2-1; a confident D gene designation cannot be given. In nucleotides, the sequence is TGTGCCAGCAGTGACAGCTACAATAAGCAGTTCTTC. Its translation reads: CASSDSYNKQFF.